This entry describes one T cell receptor beta chain. No antigen is known for it. Method: immunoSEQ multiplex PCR; TCRdb's copy keeps in-frame clones and lacks some. The table includes more than 90,000 clones, roughly 90% detected once. The CDR3 length is 15 residues. J was trimmed by 2 bases and V by 0 bases; bases with no gene match: 0. From germline, CDR1 is LGHNA and CDR2 YSLEER. This sample stems from a study of CD4+ T cells in melanoma. Study outcomes and limitations: Diverse differentiation states were reported for melanoma neoantigen-specific CD4+ T cells. CD8+ T cell, macrophage and B cell function reportedly correlated with neoantigen-specific CD4+ T cells.

The chain employs TRBV4-3 and TRBJ1-4, with 7 bases fitting TRBD1. The sequenced sample consisted of peripheral blood. The origin of this receptor is a human donor with melanoma. CDR3 sequence: CASSQDRGTNEKLFF. CDR3 in DNA: TGCGCCAGCAGCCAAGACAGGGGGACTAATGAAAAACTGTTTTTT.